Here is one T cell receptor beta chain with its context. The data originate from a study of blood T cell repertoires in COVID-19. Study information: Acute and convalescent COVID-19 samples came from the United States, Italy and Spain.

Under the authors' procedure: By means of reference gene primer amplification, nucleated cell counts were estimated. This table comes from immunoSEQ multiplex PCR, and its TCRdb copy is limited to in-frame clones, with some not included. The V and J calls and clone size are taken from that table; D and trimming were inferred from the DNA. This sample carries about 160,000 clones, roughly four fifths of them seen once, and the ten largest clones take 11%. The length of the CDR3 is 14 residues. Trimming removed 0 bases from V and 2 bases from J, with 8 bases in between. The germline CDR1 and CDR2 sequences are SQVTM and ANQGSEA.

The specimen sequenced was peripheral blood. The chain couples TRBV29-1 to TRBJ2-1, with D unresolved. This sequence was found in a man aged 55-75 years with active or convalescent COVID-19. CDR3 bases: TGCAGCGTTGAAGACGAGGTCACCTACAATGAGCAGTTCTTC. Protein product: CSVEDEVTYNEQFF.